Given below is one T cell receptor beta chain in context. Antigen unknown. This specimen belongs to a study of spatial heterogeneity in lung cancer. Study overall: Untreated early-stage non-small cell lung cancer patients, 70 to 85 in total, were the donors. In the raw reads, each unique TCR and UMI combination was present more than ten times on average.

Time point meaning: blood at routine non-recurrence follow-up after resection. Without sorting, whole RNA was sequenced from tumor, nontumor lung or frozen PBMC. A distinct unique molecular identifier was carried by each TCR cDNA molecule. TCRdb used MiXCR to reprocess the 5' RACE reads, holding one entry per CDR3 protein. The sample consists of around 110,000 distinct CDR3 sequences, 10% to 15% of them appearing once. Study-wide results and limits: The study found ubiquitous expanded tumor TCRs in blood more at resection than follow-up.

The sequence came from a male donor with early-stage non-small cell lung cancer. The sample in question was PBMCs, obtained at follow-up.

The CDR3 DNA sequence: TGTGCCAGCAGTCCTTGGGGCACCCAGGACTACGAGCAGTACTTC. Protein sequence: CASSPWGTQDYEQYF. The J gene is TRBJ2-7, the V gene TRBV12-3 or TRBV12-4; possibly TRBD1 for D (5 bases). The V end was cut by 5 bases, the J end by 3 bases, with 17 bases between. The CDR3 is 15 amino acids.